The TCR beta chain described here comes from a study of T cell responses to AZD1222 COVID-19 vaccine. The CDR3 contains 15 residues. Germline V gives CDR1 DFQATT, CDR2 SNEGSKA (reference sequence). V trimming: 3 bases; J trimming: 6 bases; junction bases outside the gene matches: 10. Whole-study findings and limits: Within unmutated variant regions lay the reported targets of nearly half of spike-specific TCRs. Spike as a whole was targeted by vaccine-associated CD4 TCRs, dominant at 160-218 and 743-854. Repertoire sampling was restricted to post-peak T cell response timepoints. The donor cohort was predominantly white British with a female majority, and clonal diversity may have been underestimated.

This clone was recorded once. Its target is unknown. This table comes from immunoSEQ multiplex PCR, and its TCRdb copy is limited to in-frame clones, with some not included. The data hold roughly 160,000 clones, with 75% to 95% observed a single time. Source: peripheral blood, taken on day 0 of AZD1222 vaccination. The TCR was taken from an adult in good health. The genes are TRBV20-1 and TRBJ2-4; 8 positions agree with TRBD2. The CDR3 loop reads CSASPADSGTNIQYF. In nucleotides, the CDR3 is TGCAGTGCTAGTCCGGCGGATAGCGGGACAAACATTCAGTACTTC.